This is a list of T cell receptor beta chains from one sample in a study of CXCR3-negative and CXCR3-positive naive CD8 T cells. Following a re-call of the 5' RACE reads, TCRdb has one entry per CDR3 protein and lacks DNA. Its table records 140,000 to 150,000 distinct CDR3 sequences. Sample: naive CXCR3+ CD8+ T cells from blood. These receptors were collected from a human donor in good health. Some clones in this sample may be carry-over from other donors' samples. Each CDR3 is given with its conserved first and last residue.

j_call: TRBJ2-5
v_call: TRBV18
cdr3_aa: CASSHQRTGPSGETQYF

j_call: TRBJ1-2
v_call: TRBV6-5
cdr3_aa: CASRPRTGFVANYGYTF

j_call: TRBJ2-7
v_call: TRBV4-2
cdr3_aa: CASSQDEVAGDVTYEQYF

j_call: TRBJ2-7
v_call: TRBV4-2
cdr3_aa: CASSQDLGTTRWEQYF

j_call: TRBJ2-7
v_call: TRBV13
cdr3_aa: CASSQGTTLYEQYF

j_call: TRBJ2-7
v_call: TRBV5-6
cdr3_aa: CASSLGQGDRRSWRYEQYF

j_call: TRBJ1-4
v_call: TRBV27
cdr3_aa: CASSEDQGADYEKLFF

j_call: TRBJ1-1
v_call: TRBV12-3/TRBV12-4
cdr3_aa: CASSPAGSRLMNTEAFF

j_call: TRBJ2-3
v_call: TRBV2
cdr3_aa: CASSYRTSGTSTDTQYF

j_call: TRBJ2-7
v_call: TRBV4-3
cdr3_aa: CASSQERSLGEQYF

j_call: TRBJ2-5
v_call: TRBV6-5
cdr3_aa: CASSYSIRGTGVQETQYF

j_call: TRBJ2-5
v_call: TRBV29-1
cdr3_aa: CSVLDREGKTQYF

j_call: TRBJ2-5
v_call: TRBV4-1
cdr3_aa: CASSQEAWAVGQETQYF

j_call: TRBJ2-2
v_call: TRBV4-1
cdr3_aa: CASSYREGTGELFF

j_call: TRBJ1-2
v_call: TRBV29-1
cdr3_aa: CSVEGVYGYTF

j_call: TRBJ2-2
v_call: TRBV4-1
cdr3_aa: CASSQDTGRYTGELFF

j_call: TRBJ1-5
v_call: TRBV20-1
cdr3_aa: CSADDREGNQPQHF

j_call: TRBJ2-1
v_call: TRBV12-3/TRBV12-4
cdr3_aa: CASSFMGLAGNEQFF

j_call: TRBJ2-1
v_call: TRBV28
cdr3_aa: CASMNSGVSYNEQFF

j_call: TRBJ2-4
v_call: TRBV12-3/TRBV12-4
cdr3_aa: CASRPLDRPRLYF

j_call: TRBJ2-1
v_call: TRBV7-7
cdr3_aa: CASSLGGLAREQFF